These 28 T cell receptor beta chains were sequenced from one sample in a study of blood T cell dynamics during melanoma immunotherapy. Indicated time point: pre-treatment baseline. Repertoires were generated with immunoSEQ multiplex PCR, while TCRdb's copy carries only in-frame clones and drops some. The sample contains about 4,900 clones, more than 75% of which appear only once. The sequencing used blood, collected from a patient treated with checkpoint blockade. The receptors stem from a human donor with melanoma.

The CDR3 DNA reads as TGTGCCAGCAGTGAACTACCAGGGGCTAACACTGAAGCTTTCTTT. Its translation is CASSELPGANTEAFF. The chain has TRBV6-1 and TRBJ1-1, with D possibly matching TRBD1 (6 bases). CDR3 length: 15 amino acids. Germline V lookup: CDR1 MNHNS, CDR2 SASEGT. V lost 2 bases and J lost 2, with 12 bases in between.

The V call is TRBV5-1, the J call TRBJ1-2; TRBD1 matches 8 bases. Germline V CDR1 and CDR2: SGHRS, YFSETQ. CDR3 length: 14 residues. The ends lost 4 bases at V and 8 bases at J; junction bases unmatched: 10. This CDR3 is CASSPGQVSGGYTF. The CDR3 region has the DNA TGCGCCAGCAGCCCGGGACAGGTCTCTGGGGGCTACACCTTC.

The chain couples TRBV7-6 to TRBJ2-5; 15 bases map to TRBD2. J gave up 4 bases and V 7 bases, and 10 bases lay outside the gene matches. Germline V lookup: CDR1 SGHVS, CDR2 FNYEAQ. The CDR3 sequence is 17 residues long. CDR3 amino acids: CASTQGTSGRWAETQYF. In DNA, the CDR3 is TGTGCCAGCACCCAGGGGACTAGCGGGAGGTGGGCAGAGACCCAGTACTTC. The full variable domain, in which reference TRBV7-6 and TRBJ2-5 provide the parts outside the CDR3, is GAGVSQSPRYKVTKRGQDVALRCDPISGHVSLYWYRQALGQGPEFLTYFNYEAQQDKSGLPNDRFSAERPEGSISTLTIQRTEQRDSAMYRCASTQGTSGRWAETQYFGPGTRLLVL.

This chain joins TRBV11-2 and TRBJ1-3; possibly TRBD1 for D (6 bases). Deletions cut 0 bases from V and 0 bases from J, with 15 bases between. The CDR3 runs 18 residues. Germline loops: CDR1 SGHAT, CDR2 FQNNGV. For the CDR3, the DNA is TGTGCCAGCAGCTTAGATCGAATGACAGGCAGCTCTGGAAACACCATATATTTT. This codes for CASSLDRMTGSSGNTIYF. Supplemented by reference TRBV11-2 and TRBJ1-3, the full variable domain reads EAGVAQSPRYKIIEKRQSVAFWCNPISGHATLYWYQQILGQGPKLLIQFQNNGVVDDSQLPKDRFSAERLKGVDSTLKIQPAKLEDSAVYLCASSLDRMTGSSGNTIYFGEGSWLTVV.

The chain joins TRBV27 to TRBJ2-7; the match to TRBD1 covers 7 bases. The CDR3 is 14 amino acids. V trimming: 3 bases; J trimming: 3 bases; junction bases outside the gene matches: 5. CDR1 MNHEY and CDR2 SMNVEV come from the germline V gene (reference sequence). The CDR3 here is CASSFRYRGYEQYF. The CDR3 nucleotides read TGTGCCAGCAGTTTTAGGTACAGGGGCTACGAGCAGTACTTC.

The chain uses TRBV11-2 and TRBJ2-5; D is undetermined. The V gene's germline CDR1 is SGHAT and CDR2 FQNNGV. Trimming took 2 bases from V and 2 from J, leaving 0 bases between them. This CDR3 has 11 residues. CDR3 in DNA: TGTGCCAGCAGCTTACAAGAGACCCAGTACTTC. The encoded protein is CASSLQETQYF.

The rearrangement links TRBV7-3 to TRBJ1-1; 7 positions match TRBD1. The CDR3 sequence is 15 residues long. V lost 7 bases, J lost 1 base, and 9 bases stayed unmatched. The germline gives CDR1 SGHTA, CDR2 FQGTGA. The CDR3 loop reads CASTRPGQKNTEAFF. The CDR3 DNA follows: TGTGCCAGCACCCGCCCGGGACAGAAGAACACTGAAGCTTTCTTT.

The gene calls are TRBV27 and TRBJ2-2, with TRBD2 matching 9 bases. Germline values: CDR1 MNHEY, CDR2 SMNVEV (reference sequence). CDR3 size: 14 residues. Losses at the gene ends were 8 bases for V and 7 bases for J; bases not matched to a gene: 8. The CDR3 nucleotides are TGTGCCAGCCGGGCGGGAGGGCCAGGCGGGGAGCTGTTTTTT. As protein: CASRAGGPGGELFF.

DNA of the CDR3: TGCGCCAGCAGCCAAGAACCTAGCACAGATACGCAGTATTTT. Encoded protein: CASSQEPSTDTQYF. The chain has TRBV4-3 and TRBJ2-3, with D unresolved. This CDR3 has 14 amino acids. Trimming took 0 bases from V and 0 from J, leaving 4 bases between them. Germline CDR1 and CDR2: LGHNA and YSLEER.

J is TRBJ1-1 and V is TRBV19, with D possibly being TRBD1 (6 bases). This CDR3 has 14 amino acids. Germline V gene lookup returns CDR1 LNHDA and CDR2 SQIVND (reference sequence). V lost 4 bases and J 4 bases, leaving 13 bases between the germline ends. The CDR3 is CASSTRGGGTEAFF. Written as DNA, the CDR3 is TGTGCCAGTAGTACCAGGGGAGGAGGCACTGAAGCTTTCTTT.

This clone has a handful of counts. V is TRBV7-9 and J is TRBJ1-3; tentative D call: TRBD1 (6 bases). This CDR3 spans 17 amino acids. Trimming stripped 6 bases from V and 4 bases from J, with 22 bases between. CDR1 is SEHNR and CDR2 is FQNEAQ in the germline V gene (reference sequence). The CDR3, as DNA: TGTGCCAGCAGTCTCCCTGGTCCCACAGGGATGGGAAACACCATATATTTT. Protein product: CASSLPGPTGMGNTIYF.

This clone was observed a single time. The gene calls are TRBV28 and TRBJ1-4; TRBD1 is a possible D gene (5 bases). There are 16 residues in the CDR3. The V and J ends lost 5 bases and 0 bases respectively, with 13 bases between them. Germline V gene data show CDR1 as MDHEN and CDR2 as SYDVKM. CDR3 sequence (DNA): TGTGCCAGCAGTCCAACGGGACGGACAACTAATGAAAAACTGTTTTTT. Translating gives CASSPTGRTTNEKLFF. Filled out from reference TRBV28 and TRBJ1-4, the complete variable domain reads DVKVTQSSRYLVKRTGEKVFLECVQDMDHENMFWYRQDPGLGLRLIYFSYDVKMKEKGDIPEGYSVSREKKERFSLILESASTNQTSMYLCASSPTGRTTNEKLFFGSGTQLSVL.

The chain links TRBV5-1 to TRBJ1-3; D may be TRBD1 (5 bases). Looked up from germline, CDR1 is SGHRS and CDR2 is YFSETQ. The CDR3 contains 15 residues. V lost 0 bases and J lost 1, with 8 bases in between. In nucleotides, the CDR3 is TGCGCCAGCAGCTTGGAAAAGGGGTCTGGAAACACCATATATTTT. This sequence encodes CASSLEKGSGNTIYF. The full variable domain, completed using reference TRBV5-1 and TRBJ1-3, is KAGVTQTPRYLIKTRGQQVTLSCSPISGHRSVSWYQQTPGQGLQFLFEYFSETQRNKGNFPGRFSGRQFSNSRSEMNVSTLELGDSALYLCASSLEKGSGNTIYFGEGSWLTVV.

The rearrangement links TRBV5-5 to TRBJ2-3; D is tentatively TRBD1 or TRBD2 (5 bases each). CDR3 size: 15 residues. Trimming stripped 4 bases from V and 3 bases from J, with 15 bases between. The germline V gene has CDR1 SGHKS and CDR2 YYEKEE (reference sequence). This chain's CDR3 is CASSRDGLSTDTQYF. CDR3 coding DNA: TGTGCCAGCAGCAGGGACGGCCTTTCAACAGATACGCAGTATTTT.

This chain joins TRBV29-1 and TRBJ2-6, with 7 bases identical to TRBD1. CDR1 SQVTM and CDR2 ANQGSEA come from the germline V gene. Trimming took 7 bases from V and 0 from J; bases not matched to a gene: 9. The CDR3 is 16 amino acids. CDR3 in DNA: TGCAGCGCCAGACAGGGACACACCTCTGGGGCCAACGTCCTGACTTTC. Translation: CSARQGHTSGANVLTF.

This chain links TRBV9 with TRBJ2-5; a weak D match, TRBD1 (6 bases). V lost 4 bases and J lost 5, with 12 bases in between. This CDR3 contains 13 residues. Germline V gives CDR1 SGDLS, CDR2 YYNGEE. The CDR3 here is CASSPGVSETQYF. CDR3 sequence (DNA): TGTGCCAGCAGCCCAGGGGTGTCGGAGACCCAGTACTTC.

The chain recombines TRBV6-6 with TRBJ2-7; TRBD1 agrees at 8 bases. The CDR3 consists of 14 residues. Germline V gene data show CDR1 as MNHNY and CDR2 as SVGAGI (reference sequence). J lost 3 bases, V lost 6 bases, and 7 bases had no gene match. CDR3 protein: CASSLTGVGYEQYF. The CDR3 DNA reads TGTGCCAGCAGCCTGACAGGGGTCGGCTACGAGCAGTACTTC.

The chain uses TRBV11-2 and TRBJ2-5; D is uncertain. Looked up from germline, CDR1 is SGHAT and CDR2 is FQNNGV. The CDR3 length is 12 residues. V lost 5 bases to trimming and J lost 5 bases, with 9 bases between them. CDR3 nucleotide sequence: TGTGCCAGCAGCAGCCAGAGGGAGACCCAGTACTTC. It translates to CASSSQRETQYF.

The J gene is TRBJ2-3, the V gene TRBV19, with D possibly matching TRBD1 (5 bases). Trimming cost V 6 bases and J 5 bases, with 9 bases left between them. The CDR3 extends over 12 amino acids. Germline V gives CDR1 LNHDA, CDR2 SQIVND (reference sequence). CDR3 sequence: CASSLDRDTQYF. CDR3 sequence (DNA): TGTGCCAGTAGCCTAGACAGAGATACGCAGTATTTT.

The rearrangement joins TRBV19 to TRBJ2-7, with D tentatively TRBD1 or TRBD2 (6 bases each). This CDR3 spans 15 amino acids. Trimming cost V 0 bases and J 2 bases, with 11 bases left between them. Germline V gene lookup returns CDR1 LNHDA and CDR2 SQIVND (reference sequence). The CDR3 spells CASSIEGGRAYEQYF. The DNA for the CDR3 is TGTGCCAGTAGTATAGAGGGGGGCAGGGCCTACGAGCAGTACTTC.

This clone has a single count. The chain carries TRBV19 and TRBJ2-2, with D possibly matching TRBD1 (6 bases). V was shortened by 7 bases and J by 5 bases, with 20 bases between the two germline ends. The CDR3 loop spans 16 amino acids. Germline CDR1 reads LNHDA; CDR2 reads SQIVND (reference sequence). CDR3 coding DNA: TGTGCCAGTATCCCCAGCGCAGGGGTTATTACCGGGGAGCTGTTTTTT. Protein product: CASIPSAGVITGELFF.

The chain carries TRBV7-3 and TRBJ1-1, with D hard to call. The germline V and J ends were trimmed by 2 bases and 1 base, with 5 bases remaining between them. The germline V gene has CDR1 SGHTA and CDR2 FQGTGA. There are 13 residues in the CDR3. The CDR3 nucleotides read TGTGCCAGCAGCTTAGAAGGGAACACTGAAGCTTTCTTT. It yields the protein CASSLEGNTEAFF.

The rearrangement links TRBV29-1 to TRBJ2-1; 7 bases agree with TRBD1. The CDR3 is 12 residues long. The trim removed 4 bases at V and 8 bases at J, leaving 5 bases unmatched. Germline V gene lookup returns CDR1 SQVTM and CDR2 ANQGSEA. CDR3 coding DNA: TGCAGCGTTGGAGCACAGGGGTATGAGCAGTTCTTC. Its protein is CSVGAQGYEQFF.

As DNA, the CDR3 is TGTGCCAGCAGCTTTACCGGGACTAGCCACAATGAGCAGTTCTTC. Translating it yields CASSFTGTSHNEQFF. This chain links TRBV7-3 with TRBJ2-1; 9 bases are a match to TRBD2. J lost 5 bases, V lost 3 bases, and 5 bases had no gene match. The CDR3 contains 15 residues. From germline, CDR1 is SGHTA and CDR2 FQGTGA.

CDR3 in amino acids: CASMKSGAHTGELFF. The CDR3 DNA is TGCGCCAGTATGAAAAGCGGGGCTCACACCGGGGAGCTGTTTTTT. The V gene is TRBV4-3, the J gene TRBJ2-2; 7 positions agree with TRBD2. Germline CDR1 is LGHNA and CDR2 is YSLEER. The V segment lost 9 bases and the J segment 3 bases; nucleotides outside the gene matches: 10. The CDR3 runs to 15 residues.

The chain is built from TRBV9 and TRBJ1-2; 7 bases match TRBD1. The CDR3 is 12 amino acids. V shed 0 bases and J 13 bases; nucleotides not matched to a gene: 6. From germline, CDR1 is SGDLS and CDR2 YYNGEE. CDR3 sequence reads: CASSVVTGAFTF. The CDR3 DNA is TGTGCCAGCAGCGTAGTCACAGGGGCTTTCACCTTC.

This chain connects TRBV28 to TRBJ2-1, with 7 bases lining up with TRBD1. V shed 7 bases, J shed 6 bases, and the junction held 9 bases outside the gene matches. There are 14 residues in the CDR3. Per the germline V gene, CDR1 is MDHEN and CDR2 is SYDVKM. This CDR3 is CASNQATGRNEQFF. The CDR3, as DNA: TGTGCCAGCAATCAAGCGACAGGGCGCAATGAGCAGTTCTTC. The full variable domain, its missing parts supplied by reference TRBV28 and TRBJ2-1, is DVKVTQSSRYLVKRTGEKVFLECVQDMDHENMFWYRQDPGLGLRLIYFSYDVKMKEKGDIPEGYSVSREKKERFSLILESASTNQTSMYLCASNQATGRNEQFFGPGTRLTVL.

The genes are TRBV5-1 and TRBJ2-7; 7 bases line up with TRBD1. V trimming: 4 bases; J trimming: 4 bases; junction bases outside the gene matches: 5. The CDR3 covers 13 residues. Germline assignment: CDR1 SGHRS and CDR2 YFSETQ. The CDR3 here is CASSRPGQYEQYF. The CDR3 bases are TGCGCCAGCAGCCGACCGGGACAGTACGAGCAGTACTTC.